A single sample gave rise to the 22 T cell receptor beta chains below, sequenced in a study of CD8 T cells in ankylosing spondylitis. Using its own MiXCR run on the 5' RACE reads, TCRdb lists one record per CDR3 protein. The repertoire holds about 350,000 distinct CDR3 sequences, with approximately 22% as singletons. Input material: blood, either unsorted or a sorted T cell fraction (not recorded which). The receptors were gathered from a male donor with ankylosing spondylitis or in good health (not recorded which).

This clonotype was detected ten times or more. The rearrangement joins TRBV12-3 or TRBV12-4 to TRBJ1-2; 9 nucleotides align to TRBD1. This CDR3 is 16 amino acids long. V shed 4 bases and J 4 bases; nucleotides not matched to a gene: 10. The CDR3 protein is CASSSTADRGGYGYTF. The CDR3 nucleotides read TGTGCCAGCAGTTCAACAGCGGACAGGGGAGGCTATGGCTACACCTTC.

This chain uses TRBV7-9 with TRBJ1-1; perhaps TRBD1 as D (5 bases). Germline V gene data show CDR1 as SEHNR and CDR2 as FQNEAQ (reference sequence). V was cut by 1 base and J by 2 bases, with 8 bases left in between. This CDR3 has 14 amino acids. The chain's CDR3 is CASSLGTSNTEAFF. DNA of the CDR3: TGTGCCAGCAGCTTAGGGACATCCAACACTGAAGCTTTCTTT.

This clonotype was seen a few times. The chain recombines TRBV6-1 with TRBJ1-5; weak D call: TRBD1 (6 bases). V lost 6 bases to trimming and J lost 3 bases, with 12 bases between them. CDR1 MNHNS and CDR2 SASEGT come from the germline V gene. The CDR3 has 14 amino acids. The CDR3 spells CASRSDSPNQPQHF. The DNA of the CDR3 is TGTGCCAGCAGATCGGACAGCCCCAATCAGCCCCAGCATTTT.

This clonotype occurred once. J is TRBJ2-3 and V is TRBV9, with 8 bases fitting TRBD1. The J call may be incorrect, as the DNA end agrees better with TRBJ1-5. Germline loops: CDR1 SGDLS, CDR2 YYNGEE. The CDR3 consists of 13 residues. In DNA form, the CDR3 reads TGTGCCAGCAGCGCGGACAGGGCGGATACGCAGCATTTT. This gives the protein CASSADRADTQHF.

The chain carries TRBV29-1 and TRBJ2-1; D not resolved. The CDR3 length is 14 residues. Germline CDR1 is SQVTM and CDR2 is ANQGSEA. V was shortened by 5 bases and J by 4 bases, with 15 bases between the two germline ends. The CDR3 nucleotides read TGCAGCGTTACCAACCGGTACAGTTACAATGAGCAGTTCTTC. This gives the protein CSVTNRYSYNEQFF.

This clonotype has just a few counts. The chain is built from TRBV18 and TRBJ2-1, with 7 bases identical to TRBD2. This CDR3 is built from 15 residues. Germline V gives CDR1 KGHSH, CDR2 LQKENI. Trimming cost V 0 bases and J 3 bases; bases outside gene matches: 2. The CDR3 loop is CASSPPGRVYNEQFF. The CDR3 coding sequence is TGTGCCAGCTCACCACCGGGGAGGGTCTACAATGAGCAGTTCTTC.

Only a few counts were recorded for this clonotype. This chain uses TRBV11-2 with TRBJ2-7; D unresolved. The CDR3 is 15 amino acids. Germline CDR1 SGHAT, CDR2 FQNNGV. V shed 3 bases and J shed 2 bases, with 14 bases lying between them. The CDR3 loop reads CASSFGRNDPYEQYF. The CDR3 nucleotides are TGTGCCAGCAGCTTTGGACGGAATGACCCCTACGAGCAGTACTTC.

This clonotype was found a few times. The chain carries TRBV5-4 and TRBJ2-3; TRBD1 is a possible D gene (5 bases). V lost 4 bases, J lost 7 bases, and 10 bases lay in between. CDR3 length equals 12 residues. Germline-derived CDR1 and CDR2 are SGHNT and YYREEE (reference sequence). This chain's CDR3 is CASSGSGHTQYF. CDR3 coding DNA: TGTGCCAGCAGCGGATCAGGGCATACGCAGTATTTT.

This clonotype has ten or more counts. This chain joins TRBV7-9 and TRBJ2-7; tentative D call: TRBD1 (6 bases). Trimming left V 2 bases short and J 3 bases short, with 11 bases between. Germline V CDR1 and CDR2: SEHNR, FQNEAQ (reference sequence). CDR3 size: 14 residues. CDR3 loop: CASSLTTGHYEQYF. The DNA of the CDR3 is TGTGCCAGCAGCTTAACGACAGGACACTACGAGCAGTACTTC.

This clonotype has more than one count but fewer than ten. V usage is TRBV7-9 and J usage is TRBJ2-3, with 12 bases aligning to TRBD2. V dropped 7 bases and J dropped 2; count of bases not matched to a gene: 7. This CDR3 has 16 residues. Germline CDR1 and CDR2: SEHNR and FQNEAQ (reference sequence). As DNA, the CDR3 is TGTGCCAGCACCAACGGACTAGCGGGGACCACAGATACGCAGTATTTT. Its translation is CASTNGLAGTTDTQYF.

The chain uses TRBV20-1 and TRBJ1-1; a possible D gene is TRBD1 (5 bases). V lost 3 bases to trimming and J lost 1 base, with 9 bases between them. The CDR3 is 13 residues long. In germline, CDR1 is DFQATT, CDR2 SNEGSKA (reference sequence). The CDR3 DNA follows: TGCAGTGCTAGGGACAAATCGAACACTGAAGCTTTCTTT. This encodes CSARDKSNTEAFF.

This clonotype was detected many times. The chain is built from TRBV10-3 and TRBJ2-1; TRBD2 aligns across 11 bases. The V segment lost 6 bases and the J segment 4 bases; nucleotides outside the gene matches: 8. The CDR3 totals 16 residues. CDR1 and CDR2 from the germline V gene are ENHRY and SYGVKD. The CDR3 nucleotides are TGTGCCATCAGCCCCACTAGCGGGGGTGCTTACAATGAGCAGTTCTTC. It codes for CAISPTSGGAYNEQFF.

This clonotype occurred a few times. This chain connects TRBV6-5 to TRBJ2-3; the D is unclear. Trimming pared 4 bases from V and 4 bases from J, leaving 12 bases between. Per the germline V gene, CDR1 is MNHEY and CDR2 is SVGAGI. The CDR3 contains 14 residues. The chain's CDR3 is CASSFRVVADTQYF. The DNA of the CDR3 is TGTGCCAGCAGTTTCCGAGTTGTGGCAGATACGCAGTATTTT.

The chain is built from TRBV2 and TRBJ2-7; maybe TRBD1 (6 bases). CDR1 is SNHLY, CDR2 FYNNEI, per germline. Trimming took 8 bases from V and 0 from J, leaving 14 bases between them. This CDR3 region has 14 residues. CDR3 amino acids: CASWWRTDSYEQYF. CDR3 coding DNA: TGTGCCAGCTGGTGGAGGACAGACTCCTACGAGCAGTACTTC.

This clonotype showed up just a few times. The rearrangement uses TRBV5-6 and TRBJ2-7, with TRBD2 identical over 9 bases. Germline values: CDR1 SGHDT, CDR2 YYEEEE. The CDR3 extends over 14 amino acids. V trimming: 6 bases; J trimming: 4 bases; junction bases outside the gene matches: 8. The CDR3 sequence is CASTLAGISYEQYF. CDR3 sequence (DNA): TGTGCCAGCACCCTAGCGGGGATTTCGTACGAGCAGTACTTC. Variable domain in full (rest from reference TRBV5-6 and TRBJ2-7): DAGVTQSPTHLIKTRGQQVTLRCSPKSGHDTVSWYQQALGQGPQFIFQYYEEEERQRGNFPDRFSGHQFPNYSSELNVNALLLGDSALYLCASTLAGISYEQYFGPGTRLTVT.

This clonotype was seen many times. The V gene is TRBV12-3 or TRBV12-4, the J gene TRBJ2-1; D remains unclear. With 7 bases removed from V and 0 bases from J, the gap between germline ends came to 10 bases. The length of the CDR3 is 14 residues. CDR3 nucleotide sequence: TGTGCCAGCAACACGGACGGCTCCTACAATGAGCAGTTCTTC. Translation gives CASNTDGSYNEQFF.

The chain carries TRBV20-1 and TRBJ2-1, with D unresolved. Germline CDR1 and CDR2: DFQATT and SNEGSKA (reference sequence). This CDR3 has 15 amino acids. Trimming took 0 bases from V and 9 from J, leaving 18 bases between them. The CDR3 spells CSARDFLLAGGEQFF. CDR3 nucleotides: TGCAGTGCTAGAGATTTTCTCCTGGCAGGCGGTGAGCAGTTCTTC.

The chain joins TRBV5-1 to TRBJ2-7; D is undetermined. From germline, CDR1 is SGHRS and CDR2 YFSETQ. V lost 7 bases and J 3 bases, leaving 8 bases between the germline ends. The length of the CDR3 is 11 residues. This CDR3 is CASANSYEQYF. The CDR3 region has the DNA TGCGCCAGCGCTAACAGCTACGAGCAGTACTTC. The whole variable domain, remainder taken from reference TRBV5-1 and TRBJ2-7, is KAGVTQTPRYLIKTRGQQVTLSCSPISGHRSVSWYQQTPGQGLQFLFEYFSETQRNKGNFPGRFSGRQFSNSRSEMNVSTLELGDSALYLCASANSYEQYFGPGTRLTVT.

The CDR3: CASRVSGFPSGNTIYF. DNA of the CDR3: TGTGCCAGCAGGGTTTCAGGGTTCCCCTCTGGAAACACCATATATTTT. The genes are TRBV27 and TRBJ1-3; a possible D gene is TRBD1 (5 bases). The CDR3 spans 16 residues. The V end was cut by 6 bases, the J end by 0 bases, with 15 bases between. Germline assignment: CDR1 MNHEY and CDR2 SMNVEV (reference sequence).

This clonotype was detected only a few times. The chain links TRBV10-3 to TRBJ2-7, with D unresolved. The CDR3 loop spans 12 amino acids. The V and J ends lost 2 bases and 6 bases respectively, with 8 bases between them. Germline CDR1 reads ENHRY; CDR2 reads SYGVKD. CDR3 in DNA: TGTGCCATCAGTGAGCGCACGGGCGAGCAGTACTTC. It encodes CAISERTGEQYF.

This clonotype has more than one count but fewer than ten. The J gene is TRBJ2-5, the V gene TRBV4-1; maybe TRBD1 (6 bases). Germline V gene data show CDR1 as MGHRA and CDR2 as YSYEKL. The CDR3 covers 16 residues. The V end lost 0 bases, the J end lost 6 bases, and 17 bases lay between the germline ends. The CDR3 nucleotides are TGCGCCAGCAGCCAAGATTTGGGCCAGGGGTGGAAGACCCAGTACTTC. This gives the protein CASSQDLGQGWKTQYF.

The chain's CDR3 is CSVVIGRRGANVLTF. CDR3 bases: TGCAGCGTTGTGATCGGCAGGCGGGGGGCCAACGTCCTGACTTTC. J is TRBJ2-6 and V is TRBV29-1; D is uncertain. The CDR3 loop spans 15 amino acids. Germline lookup yields CDR1 SQVTM and CDR2 ANQGSEA. Trimming shortened V by 4 bases and J by 4 bases, and 14 bases separated the two germline ends.